This TCR beta chain was recovered during a study of blood T cell repertoires in COVID-19. At the level of the study: Samples representing acute and convalescent COVID-19 were sourced from the United States, Italy and Spain. PBMCs, B-cell-depleted T cells, or T cells provided the cDNA or gDNA that made up the material.

Germline V CDR1 and CDR2: KGHSH, LQKENI. This CDR3 is 10 amino acids long. V dropped 8 bases and J dropped 8 bases, with 7 bases sitting between them. Clones were read by immunoSEQ multiplex PCR, and TCRdb kept only the in-frame ones, dropping some. Altogether around 25,000 clones are present, 80% to 90% being singletons, with the ten largest covering 9.7%. The sample taken for sequencing was peripheral blood. The TCR was taken from a man between 65 and 85 years old with acute or convalescent COVID-19. V and J are TRBV18 and TRBJ2-1; D gene uncertain. CDR3 in DNA: TGTGCCAGCGCAGTGGATGAGCAGTTCTTC. Translated, it gives CASAVDEQFF.